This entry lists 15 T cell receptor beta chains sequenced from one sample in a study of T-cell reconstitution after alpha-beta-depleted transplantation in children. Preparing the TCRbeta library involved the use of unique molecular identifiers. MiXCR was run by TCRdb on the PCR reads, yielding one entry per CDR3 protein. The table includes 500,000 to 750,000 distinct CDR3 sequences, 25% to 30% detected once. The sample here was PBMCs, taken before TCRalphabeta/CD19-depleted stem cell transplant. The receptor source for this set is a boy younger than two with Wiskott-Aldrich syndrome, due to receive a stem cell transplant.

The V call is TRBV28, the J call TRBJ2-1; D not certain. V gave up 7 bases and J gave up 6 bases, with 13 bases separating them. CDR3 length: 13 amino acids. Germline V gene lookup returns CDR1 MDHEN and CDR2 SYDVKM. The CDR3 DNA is TGTGCCAGCACACACTGGGATATCAATGAGCAGTTCTTC. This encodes CASTHWDINEQFF. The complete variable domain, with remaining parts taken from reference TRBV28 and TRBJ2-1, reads DVKVTQSSRYLVKRTGEKVFLECVQDMDHENMFWYRQDPGLGLRLIYFSYDVKMKEKGDIPEGYSVSREKKERFSLILESASTNQTSMYLCASTHWDINEQFFGPGTRLTVL.

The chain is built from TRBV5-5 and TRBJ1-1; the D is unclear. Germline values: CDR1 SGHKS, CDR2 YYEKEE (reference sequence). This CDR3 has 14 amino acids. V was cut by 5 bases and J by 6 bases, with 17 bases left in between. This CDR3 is CASSPSPQRAEAFF. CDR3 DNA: TGTGCCAGCAGTCCCAGTCCTCAACGGGCTGAAGCTTTCTTT.

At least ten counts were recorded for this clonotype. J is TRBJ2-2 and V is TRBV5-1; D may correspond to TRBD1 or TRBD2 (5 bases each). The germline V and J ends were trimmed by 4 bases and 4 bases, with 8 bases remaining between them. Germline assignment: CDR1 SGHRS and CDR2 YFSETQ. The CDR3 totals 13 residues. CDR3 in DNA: TGCGCCAGCAGCCTCGGGACCACCGGGGAGCTGTTTTTT. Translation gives CASSLGTTGELFF.

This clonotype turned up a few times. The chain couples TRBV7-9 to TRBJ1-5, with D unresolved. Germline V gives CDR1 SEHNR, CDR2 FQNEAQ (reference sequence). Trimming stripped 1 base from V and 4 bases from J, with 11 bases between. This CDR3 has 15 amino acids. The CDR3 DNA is TGTGCCAGCAGCTTAGAAGAGGAGAGAAATCAGCCCCAGCATTTT. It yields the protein CASSLEEERNQPQHF.

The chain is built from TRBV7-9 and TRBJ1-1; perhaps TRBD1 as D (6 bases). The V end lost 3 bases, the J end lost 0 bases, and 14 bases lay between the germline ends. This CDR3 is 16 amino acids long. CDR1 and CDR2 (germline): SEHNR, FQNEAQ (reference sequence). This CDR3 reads CASSFKGQILNTEAFF. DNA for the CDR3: TGTGCCAGCAGCTTTAAGGGACAAATCTTGAACACTGAAGCTTTCTTT.

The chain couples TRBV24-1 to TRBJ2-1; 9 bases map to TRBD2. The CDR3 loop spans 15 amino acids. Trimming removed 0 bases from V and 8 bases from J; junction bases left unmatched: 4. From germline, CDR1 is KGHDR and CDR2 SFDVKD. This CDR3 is CATSDLLAGVHEQFF. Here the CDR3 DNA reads TGTGCCACCAGTGATTTGTTAGCGGGAGTCCATGAGCAGTTCTTC.

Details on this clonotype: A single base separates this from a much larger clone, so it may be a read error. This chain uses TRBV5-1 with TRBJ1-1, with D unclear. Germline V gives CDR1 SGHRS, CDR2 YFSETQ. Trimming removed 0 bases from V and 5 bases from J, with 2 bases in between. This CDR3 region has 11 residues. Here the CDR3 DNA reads TGCGCCAGCAGCTTGGAGACTGAAGCTTTCTTT. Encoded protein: CASSLETEAFF.

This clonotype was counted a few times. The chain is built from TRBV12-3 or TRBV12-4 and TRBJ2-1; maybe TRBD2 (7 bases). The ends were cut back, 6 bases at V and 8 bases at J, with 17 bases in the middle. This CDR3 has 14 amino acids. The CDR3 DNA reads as TGTGCCAGCAGAGGGGGGGGGAGGAAGGATGAGCAGTTCTTC. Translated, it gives CASRGGGRKDEQFF.

The CDR3: CSALGESEETQYF. The CDR3 nucleotides are TGCAGTGCCCTAGGGGAAAGTGAGGAGACCCAGTACTTC. This sequence joins TRBV20-1 and TRBJ2-5, with D maybe TRBD1 (5 bases). The V gene's germline CDR1 is DFQATT and CDR2 SNEGSKA (reference sequence). This CDR3 contains 13 residues. V gave up 6 bases and J gave up 5 bases, with 16 bases separating them.

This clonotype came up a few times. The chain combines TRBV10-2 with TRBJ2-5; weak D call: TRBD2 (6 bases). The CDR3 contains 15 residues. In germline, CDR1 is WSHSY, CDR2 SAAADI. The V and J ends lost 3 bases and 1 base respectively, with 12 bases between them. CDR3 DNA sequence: TGCGCCAGCAGTGATGTGGGCGGGGTCCAAGAGACCCAGTACTTC. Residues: CASSDVGGVQETQYF.

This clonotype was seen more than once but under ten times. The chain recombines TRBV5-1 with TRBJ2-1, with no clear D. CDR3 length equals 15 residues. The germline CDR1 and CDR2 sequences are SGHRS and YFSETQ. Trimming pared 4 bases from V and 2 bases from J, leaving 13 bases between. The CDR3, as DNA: TGCGCCAGCAGCAAACAGCGCCCCACCTACAATGAGCAGTTCTTC. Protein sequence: CASSKQRPTYNEQFF.

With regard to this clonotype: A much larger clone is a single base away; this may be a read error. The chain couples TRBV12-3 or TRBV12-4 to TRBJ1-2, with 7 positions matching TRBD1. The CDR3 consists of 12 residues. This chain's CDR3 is CASSGQVYGDTF. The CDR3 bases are TGTGCCAGCAGTGGACAGGTCTATGGCGACACCTTC.

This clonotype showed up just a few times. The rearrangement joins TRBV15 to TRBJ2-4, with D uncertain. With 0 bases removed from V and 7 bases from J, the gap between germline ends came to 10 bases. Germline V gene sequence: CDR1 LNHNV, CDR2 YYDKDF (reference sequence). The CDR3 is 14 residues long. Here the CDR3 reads CATSRDARENIQYF. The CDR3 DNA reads TGTGCCACCAGCAGAGATGCTAGAGAGAACATTCAGTACTTC.

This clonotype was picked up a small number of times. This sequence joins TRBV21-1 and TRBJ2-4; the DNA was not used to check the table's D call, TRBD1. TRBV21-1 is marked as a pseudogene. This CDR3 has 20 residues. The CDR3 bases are TGTGCCAGCAGCAAAAGTCGAGCGACAGGGGAAGGTTCGACGCGAAACATTCAGTACTTC. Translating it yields CASSKSRATGEGSTRNIQYF.

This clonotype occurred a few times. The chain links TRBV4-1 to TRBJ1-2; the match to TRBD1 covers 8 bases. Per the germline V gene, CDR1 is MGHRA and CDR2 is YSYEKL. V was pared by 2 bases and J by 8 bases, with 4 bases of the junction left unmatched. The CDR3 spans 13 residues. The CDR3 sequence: CASSQPRDRGYTF. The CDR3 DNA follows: TGCGCCAGCAGCCAACCCCGGGACAGGGGCTACACCTTC.